Listed below are T cell receptor beta chains from one sample, sequenced in a study of cytomegalovirus exposure and HLA in healthy donors. The data were produced by immunoSEQ multiplex PCR, yet TCRdb's version contains in-frame clones alone and is incomplete. The sample records roughly 99,000 clones, 77% being singletons. Sequencing was done on a sample of PBMCs. These TCRs come from a male donor in good health and CMV-seronegative. Each CDR3 is given with its conserved first and last residue. D genes are given only for firm matches. The size entry is marked missing in some rows and otherwise reads once, few, many or a size class.

D,J,V,size,CDR3,DNA
.,TRBJ2-2,TRBV6-5,.,CASTALPAGELFF,TGTGCCAGCACCGCGCTCCCGGCCGGGGAGCTGTTTTTT
.,TRBJ2-7,TRBV11-2,.,CASSLAGFNEQYF,TGTGCCAGCAGCTTGGCAGGGTTCAACGAGCAGTACTTC
.,TRBJ2-1,TRBV5-6,.,CASSYQGVQSRGEQFF,TGTGCCAGCAGTTATCAAGGGGTCCAGAGCAGGGGTGAGCAGTTCTTC
.,TRBJ2-1,TRBV15,.,CATSSGLGAVAYNEQFF,TGTGCCACCAGCAGCGGGTTGGGAGCCGTTGCCTACAATGAGCAGTTCTTC
TRBD1,TRBJ2-7,TRBV19,.,CASRGTGTYEQYF,TGTGCCAGCCGCGGGACAGGGACCTACGAGCAGTACTTC
TRBD2,TRBJ2-1,TRBV14,.,CASRNAGGPAEQFF,TGTGCCAGCAGAAATGCGGGAGGGCCGGCTGAGCAGTTCTTC
TRBD1,TRBJ2-7,TRBV29-1,.,CSARDRAYEQYF,TGCAGCGCTCGGGACAGGGCGTACGAGCAGTACTTC
TRBD1,TRBJ2-3,TRBV6-1,.,CASSEASGGSPDTQYF,TGTGCCAGCAGTGAGGCTTCAGGGGGCTCCCCAGATACGCAGTATTTT
.,TRBJ2-1,TRBV7-9,.,CASSRVAAYNEQFF,TGTGCCAGCAGCCGGGTAGCGGCCTACAATGAGCAGTTCTTC
TRBD1,TRBJ1-1,TRBV27,.,CASSLGTGSEAFF,TGTGCCAGCAGTTTAGGGACAGGGTCTGAAGCTTTCTTT
.,TRBJ1-4,TRBV4-1,.,CASSRGTLQEEKLFF,TGCGCCAGCAGCCGGGGGACACTCCAAGAGGAAAAACTGTTTTTT
TRBD2,TRBJ2-7,TRBV5-6,.,CASNPRRLAGGRGEQYF,TGTGCCAGCAACCCTCGGAGACTAGCGGGAGGACGTGGGGAGCAGTACTTC
TRBD1,TRBJ2-4,TRBV11-2,.,CASSPHRGAKNIQYF,TGTGCCAGCAGTCCTCACAGGGGGGCCAAAAACATTCAGTACTTC
TRBD1,TRBJ1-1,TRBV19,.,CASSTVDRGESIAFF,TGTGCCAGTAGTACCGTCGACAGGGGAGAATCAATTGCTTTCTTT
TRBD1,TRBJ2-7,TRBV6-1,few,CASSDYLGDSYEQYF,TGTGCCAGCAGTGATTACCTGGGGGACAGTTACGAGCAGTACTTC
TRBD1,TRBJ1-2,TRBV7-9,.,CASSLVPRGSYGYTF,TGTGCCAGCAGCTTAGTTCCCAGGGGGTCCTATGGCTACACCTTC
TRBD1,TRBJ1-1,TRBV25-1,few,CASSERGTGRTEAFF,TGTGCCAGCAGTGAACGGGGGACAGGGCGAACTGAAGCTTTCTTT
.,TRBJ1-5,TRBV27,.,CASSYSRESHSNQPQHF,TGTGCCAGCAGCTACTCGAGGGAGAGTCATAGCAATCAGCCCCAGCATTTT
TRBD1,TRBJ2-2,TRBV6-1,.,CASTLQGAGTGELFF,TGTGCCAGCACCCTTCAGGGGGCCGGCACCGGGGAGCTGTTTTTT
.,TRBJ2-5,TRBV5-1,.,CASSSGNFLGETQYF,TGCGCCAGCAGCTCAGGGAACTTCCTGGGAGAGACCCAGTACTTC
TRBD2,TRBJ2-1,TRBV29-1,.,CSVESGSVEQFF,TGCAGCGTTGAAAGCGGGAGTGTTGAGCAGTTCTTC
TRBD2,TRBJ2-1,TRBV5-1,.,CASSFLAGGGVDEQFF,TGCGCCAGCAGCTTTCTAGCGGGAGGAGGGGTCGATGAGCAGTTCTTC
TRBD1,TRBJ1-3,TRBV6-5,.,CASSWDRADRNTIYF,TGTGCCAGCAGTTGGGACAGGGCGGATAGAAACACCATATATTTT
TRBD2,TRBJ2-3,TRBV5-1,.,CASTRRASGADTQYF,TGCGCCAGCACCCGGCGGGCTAGCGGGGCGGATACGCAGTATTTT
TRBD2,TRBJ2-7,TRBV7-9,few,CASSWTSGPYEQYF,TGTGCCAGCAGCTGGACTAGCGGCCCCTACGAGCAGTACTTC
.,TRBJ1-1,TRBV10-1,.,CASSGPGNTEAFF,TGCGCCAGCAGTGGGCCAGGGAACACTGAAGCTTTCTTT